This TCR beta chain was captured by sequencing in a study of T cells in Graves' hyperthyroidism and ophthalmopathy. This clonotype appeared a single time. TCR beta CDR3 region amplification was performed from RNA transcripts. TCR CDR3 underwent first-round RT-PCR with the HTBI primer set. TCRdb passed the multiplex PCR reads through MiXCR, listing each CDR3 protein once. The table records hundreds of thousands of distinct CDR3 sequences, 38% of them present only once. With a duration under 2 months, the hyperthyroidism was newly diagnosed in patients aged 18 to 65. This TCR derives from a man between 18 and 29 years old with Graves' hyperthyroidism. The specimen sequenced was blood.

CDR3 nucleotide sequence: TGTGCCAGCAGCCCCGAGGGGCGCGCAACGAACACCGGGGAGCTGTTTTTT. Translating gives CASSPEGRATNTGELFF. V is TRBV13 and J is TRBJ2-2; the D call may be TRBD1 or TRBD2 (5 bases each). The CDR3 runs to 17 residues. The V and J ends lost 5 bases and 0 bases respectively, with 16 bases between them. The germline gives CDR1 PRHDT, CDR2 FYEKMQ (reference sequence).